One and the same sample provided the 7 T cell receptor beta chains below, sequenced in a study of T cells in Graves' hyperthyroidism and ophthalmopathy. The investigators amplified TCR beta CDR3 regions from RNA transcripts. The HTBI set primed first-round TCR CDR3 RT-PCR. In TCRdb, the multiplex PCR reads were re-called with MiXCR into one record per CDR3 protein. The table has hundreds of thousands of distinct CDR3 sequences, 14% seen once; the top ten hold roughly 10%. The sample comprised blood. These receptors originate from a woman aged 18 to 35 with Graves' hyperthyroidism.

Ten or more counts support this clonotype. The chain joins TRBV13 to TRBJ2-2, with 9 bases fitting TRBD2. V shed 0 bases, J shed 1 base, and the junction held 3 bases outside the gene matches. The germline CDR1 and CDR2 sequences are PRHDT and FYEKMQ (reference sequence). The CDR3 is made up of 17 amino acids. This CDR3 reads CASSLGLAGWNTGELFF. For the CDR3, the DNA is TGTGCCAGCAGCTTAGGACTAGCGGGCTGGAACACCGGGGAGCTGTTTTTT.

This clonotype occurred many times. The J gene is TRBJ2-1, the V gene TRBV7-9, with D unresolved. This CDR3 comprises 16 residues. Germline V gene sequence: CDR1 SEHNR, CDR2 FQNEAQ (reference sequence). Trimming removed 6 bases at V and 0 bases at J, with 15 bases between. CDR3 nucleotide sequence: TGTGCCAGCAGTTCTACACTCGTTCGCTCCTACAATGAGCAGTTCTTC. The encoded protein is CASSSTLVRSYNEQFF.

This clonotype was seen repeatedly, ten times or more. This chain joins TRBV18 and TRBJ2-7, with 9 bases that match TRBD1. V gave up 3 bases and J gave up 3 bases; unmatched junction bases: 3. CDR1 and CDR2 (germline): KGHSH, LQKENI. There are 14 residues in the CDR3. The CDR3, as DNA: TGTGCCAGCTCACCTACGGGACAGGGCTACGAGCAGTACTTC. Protein product: CASSPTGQGYEQYF.

The chain joins TRBV15 to TRBJ2-1, with 13 nucleotides matching TRBD2. This CDR3 spans 17 amino acids. V dropped 0 bases and J dropped 9; count of bases not matched to a gene: 8. CDR1 and CDR2 (germline): LNHNV, YYDKDF (reference sequence). The CDR3 nucleotides read TGTGCCACCAGCAGAGACGGGGGACTAGCGGGAAAGAGTGAGCAGTTCTTC. As protein: CATSRDGGLAGKSEQFF.

The chain couples TRBV28 to TRBJ2-4, with D perhaps assigned TRBD1 or TRBD2 (7 bases each). The CDR3 is 15 amino acids. Germline V gene data show CDR1 as MDHEN and CDR2 as SYDVKM. V dropped 5 bases and J dropped 7 bases, with 18 bases sitting between them. The CDR3 sequence: CASSQGGGGMNIQYF. Written as DNA, the CDR3 is TGTGCCAGCAGTCAGGGGGGAGGGGGGATGAACATTCAGTACTTC.

In its sample, this clonotype was seen a few times. The V and J genes are TRBV7-9 and TRBJ1-5; D possibly corresponds to TRBD1 (5 bases). Germline-derived CDR1 and CDR2 are SEHNR and FQNEAQ (reference sequence). The ends were cut back, 0 bases at V and 6 bases at J, with 15 bases in the middle. CDR3 length: 16 residues. The CDR3 region is CASSLATRDSGQPQHF. CDR3 coding DNA: TGTGCCAGCAGCTTAGCTACCAGGGATTCGGGTCAGCCCCAGCATTTT. Filled out from reference TRBV7-9 and TRBJ1-5, the complete variable domain reads DTGVSQNPRHKITKRGQNVTFRCDPISEHNRLYWYRQTLGQGPEFLTYFQNEAQLEKSRLLSDRFSAERPKGSFSTLEIQRTEQGDSAMYLCASSLATRDSGQPQHFGDGTRLSIL.

There are a few counts of this clonotype. The chain has TRBV6-4 and TRBJ1-1; maybe TRBD1 (6 bases). Germline lookup yields CDR1 MRHNA and CDR2 SNTAGT. V lost 6 bases to trimming and J lost 3 bases, with 14 bases between them. CDR3 length: 14 residues. The CDR3 DNA sequence: TGTGCCAGCAGCAACAGGGAGGGATACACTGAAGCTTTCTTT. Amino acids: CASSNREGYTEAFF.